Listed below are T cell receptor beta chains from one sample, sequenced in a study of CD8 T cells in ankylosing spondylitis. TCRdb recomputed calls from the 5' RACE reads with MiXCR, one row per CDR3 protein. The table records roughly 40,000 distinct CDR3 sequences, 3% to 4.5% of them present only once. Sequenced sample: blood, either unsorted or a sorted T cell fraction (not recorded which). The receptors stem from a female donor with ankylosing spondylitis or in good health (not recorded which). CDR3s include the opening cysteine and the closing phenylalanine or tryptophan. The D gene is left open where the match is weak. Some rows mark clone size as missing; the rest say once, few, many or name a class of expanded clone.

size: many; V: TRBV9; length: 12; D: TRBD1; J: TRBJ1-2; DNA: TGTGCCAGCAACACAGGGGCAGGGGGCTACACCTTC; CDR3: CASNTGAGGYTF
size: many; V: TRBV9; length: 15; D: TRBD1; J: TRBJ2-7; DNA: TGTGCCAGCAGCGTAGCGGGACAGGGGGTAGACGAGCAGTACTTC; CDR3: CASSVAGQGVDEQYF
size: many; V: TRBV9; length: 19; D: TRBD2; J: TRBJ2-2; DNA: TGTGCCAGCAGCGTAGTCCCACTAGCGGGGGCCTCGAACACCGGGGAGCTGTTTTTT; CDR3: CASSVVPLAGASNTGELFF
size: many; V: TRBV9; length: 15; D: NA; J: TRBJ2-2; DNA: TGTGCCAGCAGCGTAAGAGGAGGTAACACCGGGGAGCTGTTTTTT; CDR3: CASSVRGGNTGELFF
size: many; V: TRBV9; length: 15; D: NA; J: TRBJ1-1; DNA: TGTGCCAGCAGCGTAGAAGGGGTAGGGAACACTGAAGCTTTCTTT; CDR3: CASSVEGVGNTEAFF
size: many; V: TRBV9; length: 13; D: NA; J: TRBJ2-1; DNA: TGTGCCAGCAGCGCAGAGGATCGGTTTGAGCAGTTCTTC; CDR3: CASSAEDRFEQFF
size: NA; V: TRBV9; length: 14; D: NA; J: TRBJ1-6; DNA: TGTGCCAGCAGCGTAGAACAGTGGGATTCACCCCTCCACTTT; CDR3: CASSVEQWDSPLHF
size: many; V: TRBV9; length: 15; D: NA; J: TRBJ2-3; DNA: TGTGCCAGCAGCGTAGCTCTGAGTAGCACAGATACGCAGTATTTT; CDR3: CASSVALSSTDTQYF
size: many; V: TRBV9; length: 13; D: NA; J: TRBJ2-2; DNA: TGTGCCAGCAGCGTAGGAGACACCGGGGAGCTGTTTTTT; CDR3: CASSVGDTGELFF
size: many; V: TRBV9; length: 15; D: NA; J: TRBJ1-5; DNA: TGTGCCAGCAGTACGGGAGCCTCGGGCAATCAGCCCCAGCATTTT; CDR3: CASSTGASGNQPQHF
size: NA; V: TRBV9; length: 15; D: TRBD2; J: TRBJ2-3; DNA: TGTGCCAGCAGCGTCCCGCTAGCGGGCACAGATACGCAGTATTTT; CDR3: CASSVPLAGTDTQYF
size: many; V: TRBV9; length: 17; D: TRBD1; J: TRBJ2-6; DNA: TGTGCCAGCAGCCGTCCACAGGGGGCTCCTGGGGCCAACGTCCTGACTTTC; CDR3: CASSRPQGAPGANVLTF
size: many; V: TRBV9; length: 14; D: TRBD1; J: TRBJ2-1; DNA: TGTGCCAGCAGCGGGGACAGCTCCTACAATGAGCAGTTCTTC; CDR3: CASSGDSSYNEQFF
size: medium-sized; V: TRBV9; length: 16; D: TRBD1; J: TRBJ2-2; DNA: TGTGCCAGCAAAACCTCGGACAGGGTGGGAACCGGGGAGCTGTTTTTT; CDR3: CASKTSDRVGTGELFF
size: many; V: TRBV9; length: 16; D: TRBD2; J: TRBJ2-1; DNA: TGTGCCAGCAGCGTAGGGGGCGGGGGGTCTACCAATGAGCAGTTCTTC; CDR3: CASSVGGGGSTNEQFF
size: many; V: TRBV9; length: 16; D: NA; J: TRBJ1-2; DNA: TGTGCCAGCAGCGTAGGAGCGGACGGGCCCCCCTATGGCTACACCTTC; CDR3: CASSVGADGPPYGYTF
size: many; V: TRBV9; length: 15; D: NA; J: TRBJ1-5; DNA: TGTGCCAGCAGCGATGGACCCATTAGCAATCAGCCCCAGCATTTT; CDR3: CASSDGPISNQPQHF
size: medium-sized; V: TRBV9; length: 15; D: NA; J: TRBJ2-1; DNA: TGTGCCAGCAGCGTAGAGGGGCTCGCGAACAATGAGCAGTTCTTC; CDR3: CASSVEGLANNEQFF
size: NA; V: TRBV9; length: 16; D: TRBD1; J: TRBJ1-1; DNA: TGTGCCAGCAGCGTATCACTCCGGGACAGTGACACTGAAGCTTTCTTT; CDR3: CASSVSLRDSDTEAFF
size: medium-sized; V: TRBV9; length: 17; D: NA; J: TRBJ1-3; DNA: TGTGCCAGCAGCGCCCGGGGGGGCTTGGACTCTGGAAACACCATATATTTT; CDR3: CASSARGGLDSGNTIYF
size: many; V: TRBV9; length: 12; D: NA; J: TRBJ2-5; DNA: TGTGCCAGCAGCTTCCCGGGACTTACCCAGTACTTC; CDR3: CASSFPGLTQYF
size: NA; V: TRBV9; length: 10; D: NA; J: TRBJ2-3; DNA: TGTGCCAGCGGGAGTGGTACGCAGTATTTT; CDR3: CASGSGTQYF
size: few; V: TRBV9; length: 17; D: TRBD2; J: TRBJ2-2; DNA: TGTGCCAGCAGCGTAACTAGCGGGGGGGCCCGCACCGGGGAGCTGTTTTTT; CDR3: CASSVTSGGARTGELFF
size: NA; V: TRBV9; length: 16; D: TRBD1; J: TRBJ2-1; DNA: TGTGCCAGCAGCCCAACCCGACAGGGGGGGTACAATGAGCAGTTCTTC; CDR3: CASSPTRQGGYNEQFF
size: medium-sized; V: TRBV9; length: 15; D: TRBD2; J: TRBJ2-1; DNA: TGTGCCAGCAGCGTAGATGAGCGGGGGTACAATGAGCAGTTCTTC; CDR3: CASSVDERGYNEQFF
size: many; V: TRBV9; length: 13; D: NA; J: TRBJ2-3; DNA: TGTGCCAGCAGCGCATCCGGACAAAATACGCAGTATTTT; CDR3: CASSASGQNTQYF
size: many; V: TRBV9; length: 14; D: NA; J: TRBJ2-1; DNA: TGTGCCAGCAGCGTGGGGACCGGTTTTGATGAGCAGTTCTTC; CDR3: CASSVGTGFDEQFF
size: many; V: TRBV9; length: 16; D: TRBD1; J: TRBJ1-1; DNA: TGTGCCAGCAGCGTAGGTGTACAGGGGGCGGAAACTGAAGCTTTCTTT; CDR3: CASSVGVQGAETEAFF
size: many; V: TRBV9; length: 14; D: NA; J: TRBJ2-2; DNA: TGTGCCAGCAGCTCTCAAGCGCTCACCGGGGAGCTGTTTTTT; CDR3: CASSSQALTGELFF
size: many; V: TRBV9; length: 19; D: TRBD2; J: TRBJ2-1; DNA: TGTGCCAGCAGCGTAGCCATGGGACTAGCGGGGGGGCCGTACAATGAGCAGTTCTTC; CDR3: CASSVAMGLAGGPYNEQFF
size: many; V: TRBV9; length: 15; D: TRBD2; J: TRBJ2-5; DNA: TGTGCCAGCAGCGTAAGGGTCGGGGGGGCGGAGACCCAGTACTTC; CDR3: CASSVRVGGAETQYF
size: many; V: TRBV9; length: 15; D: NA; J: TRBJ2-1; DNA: TGTGCCAGCAGCGTATTGAGCAGGAACCACAATGAGCAGTTCTTC; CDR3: CASSVLSRNHNEQFF
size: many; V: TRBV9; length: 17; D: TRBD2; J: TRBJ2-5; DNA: TGTGCCAGCAGCACCCACCCGGGACTAGCGGCGGAAGAGACCCAGTACTTC; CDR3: CASSTHPGLAAEETQYF
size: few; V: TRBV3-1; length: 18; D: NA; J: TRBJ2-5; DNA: TGTGCCAGCAGCCAAGATATAACGGGACACAGGGCCAGGGAGACCCAGTACTTC; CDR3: CASSQDITGHRARETQYF
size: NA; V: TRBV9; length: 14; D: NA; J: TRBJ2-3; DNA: TGTGCCAGCAGCCCCGGGGCTGTTCCCCGCCCGCAGTATTTT; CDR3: CASSPGAVPRPQYF
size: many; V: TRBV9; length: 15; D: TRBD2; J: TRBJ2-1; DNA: TGTGCCAGCAGCGTAGACGGGGGGGCCTACAATGAGCAGTTCTTC; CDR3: CASSVDGGAYNEQFF
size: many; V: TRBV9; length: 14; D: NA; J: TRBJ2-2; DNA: TGTGCCAGCAGCATTACGACAGGCCCGTTTGAGCTGTTTTTT; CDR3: CASSITTGPFELFF
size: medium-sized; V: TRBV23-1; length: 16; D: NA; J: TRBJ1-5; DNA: TGCGCCAGCAGTCAATCAGGGGACCGGGGAATTCAGCCCCAGCATTTT; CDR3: CASSQSGDRGIQPQHF
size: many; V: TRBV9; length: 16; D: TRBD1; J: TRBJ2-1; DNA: TGTGCCAGCAGGAGTCAGGACAGGGGGCCTGTCGGGGAGCAGTTCTTC; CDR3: CASRSQDRGPVGEQFF
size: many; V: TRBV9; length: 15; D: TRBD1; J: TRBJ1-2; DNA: TGTGCCAGCAGTCTGACAGGGACAGCTAACTATGGCTACACCTTC; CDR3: CASSLTGTANYGYTF
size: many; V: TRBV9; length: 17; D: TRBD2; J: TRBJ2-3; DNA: TGTGCCAGCAGCCCGAACCCTGGCGGGGGGGCGGGAGATACGCAGTATTTT; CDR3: CASSPNPGGGAGDTQYF
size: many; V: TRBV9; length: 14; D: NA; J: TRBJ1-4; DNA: TGTGCCAGCAGCGAGATGGCTTCGAGGGGAAAACTGTTTTTT; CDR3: CASSEMASRGKLFF
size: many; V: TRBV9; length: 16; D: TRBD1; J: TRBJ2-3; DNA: TGTGCCAGCAGCGTAGGCCCCGGGACAGTAACAGATACGCAGTATTTT; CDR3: CASSVGPGTVTDTQYF